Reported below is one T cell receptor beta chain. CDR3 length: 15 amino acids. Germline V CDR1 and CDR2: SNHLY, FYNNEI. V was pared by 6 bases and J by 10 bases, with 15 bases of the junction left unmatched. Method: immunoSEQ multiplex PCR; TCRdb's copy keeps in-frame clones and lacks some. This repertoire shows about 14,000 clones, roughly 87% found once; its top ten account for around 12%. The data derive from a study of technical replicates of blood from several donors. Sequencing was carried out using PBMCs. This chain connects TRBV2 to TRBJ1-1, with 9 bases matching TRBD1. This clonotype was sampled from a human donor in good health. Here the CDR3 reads CASREEGQGTKGAFF. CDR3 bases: TGTGCCAGCAGGGAGGAGGGACAGGGAACGAAGGGAGCTTTCTTT.